This T cell receptor beta chain emerged from a study of T cells in Graves' hyperthyroidism and ophthalmopathy. Background on the study: Initial diagnosis, before any treatment, was when peripheral blood was collected.

Amplification targeted TCR beta CDR3 regions from RNA transcripts. With the HTBI primer set, the TCR CDR3 went through a first round of RT-PCR. TCRdb re-derived calls from the multiplex PCR reads in MiXCR, one entry per CDR3 protein. The data contain 400,000 or so distinct CDR3 sequences, over 11% of them seen just once; the ten biggest clones take up approximately 29%. Regarding the study as a whole: By a 13 V-J model, ophthalmopathy was set apart from stable hyperthyroidism.

Germline CDR1 reads LGHDT; CDR2 reads YNNKEL (reference sequence). V was trimmed by 4 bases and J by 2 bases, leaving 11 bases between them. The CDR3 totals 14 residues. This clonotype was detected many times. As yet, its antigen is unknown. Lactation, pregnancy, other autoimmune disease or uncontrolled infection led to exclusion of patients. Diagnoses were made from clinical symptoms, serum measures (thyroxine and TRAb), thyroid ultrasound and orbital computed tomography. The TCR comes from a man between 50 and 59 years old with Graves' ophthalmopathy. The specimen was blood. J is TRBJ1-2 and V is TRBV3-1; D perhaps matches TRBD1 (5 bases). The CDR3 nucleotides read TGTGCCAGCAGCCCGGAGGGACGGAACTATGGCTACACCTTC. This gives the protein CASSPEGRNYGYTF. The full variable domain, with the rest looked up from reference TRBV3-1 and TRBJ1-2, is DTAVSQTPKYLVTQMGNDKSIKCEQNLGHDTMYWYKQDSKKFLKIMFSYNNKELIINETVPNRFSPKSPDKAHLNLHINSLELGDSAVYFCASSPEGRNYGYTFGSGTRLTVV.